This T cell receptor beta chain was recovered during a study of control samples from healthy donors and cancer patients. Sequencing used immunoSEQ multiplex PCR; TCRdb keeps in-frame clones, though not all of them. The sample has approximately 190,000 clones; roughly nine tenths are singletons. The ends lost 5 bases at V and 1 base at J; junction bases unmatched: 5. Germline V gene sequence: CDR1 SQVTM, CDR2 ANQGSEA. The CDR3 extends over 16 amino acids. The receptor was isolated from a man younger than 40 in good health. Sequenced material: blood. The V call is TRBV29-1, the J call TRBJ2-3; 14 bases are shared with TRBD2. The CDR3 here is CSVLTGLAGGTDTQYF. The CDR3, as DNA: TGCAGCGTTTTAACGGGACTAGCGGGGGGCACAGATACGCAGTATTTT.